This TCR beta chain was sequenced during a study of cytomegalovirus exposure and HLA in healthy donors. Study-wide results and caveats: First-cohort TCR clusters tended to co-occur in the roughly 130 validation repertoires, a later analysis found.

Libraries were prepared by immunoSEQ multiplex PCR; TCRdb keeps only in-frame clonotypes and omits some of them. The top ten clones hold approximately 1.5% of a sample with 150,000 to 200,000 clones, approximately 87% of them seen once. Worth noting for this clone: No antigen is known for it.

The sequencing input was PBMCs. The TCR was taken from a woman aged 25 to 45 in good health and CMV-seronegative.

CDR3 DNA sequence: TGCGCCAGCAGCGCGTCCGCTGACAAACCCAATCAGCCCCAGCATTTT. Translating it yields CASSASADKPNQPQHF. The chain links TRBV4-3 to TRBJ1-5; D is undetermined. Between the trimmed V and J ends, which lost 5 bases and 3 bases, there was a span of 17 bases. This CDR3 region has 16 residues. Germline CDR1 LGHNA, CDR2 YSLEER.